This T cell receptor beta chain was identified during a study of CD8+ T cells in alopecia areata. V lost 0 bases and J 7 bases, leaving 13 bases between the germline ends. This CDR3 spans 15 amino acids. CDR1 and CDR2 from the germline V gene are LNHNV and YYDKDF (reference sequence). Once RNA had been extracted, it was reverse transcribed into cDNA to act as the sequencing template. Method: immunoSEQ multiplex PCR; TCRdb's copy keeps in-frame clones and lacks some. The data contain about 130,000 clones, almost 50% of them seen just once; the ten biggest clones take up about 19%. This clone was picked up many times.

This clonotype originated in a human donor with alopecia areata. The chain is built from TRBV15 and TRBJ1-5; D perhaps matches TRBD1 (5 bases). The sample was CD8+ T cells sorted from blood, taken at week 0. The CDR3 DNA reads TGTGCCACCAGCAGAGATCAGGGAGCTTCGCAGCCCCAGCATTTT. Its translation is CATSRDQGASQPQHF.